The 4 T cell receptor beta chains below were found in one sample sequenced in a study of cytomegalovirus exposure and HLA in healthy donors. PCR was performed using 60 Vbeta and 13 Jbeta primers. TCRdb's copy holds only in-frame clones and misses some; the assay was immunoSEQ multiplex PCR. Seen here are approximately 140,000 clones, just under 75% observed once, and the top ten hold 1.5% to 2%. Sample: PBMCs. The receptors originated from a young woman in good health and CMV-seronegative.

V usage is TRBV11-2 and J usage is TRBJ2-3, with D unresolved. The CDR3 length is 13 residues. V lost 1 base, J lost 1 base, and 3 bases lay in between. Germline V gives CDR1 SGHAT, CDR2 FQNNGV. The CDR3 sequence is CASSLAGTDTQYF. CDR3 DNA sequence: TGTGCCAGCAGCTTAGCCGGCACAGATACGCAGTATTTT.

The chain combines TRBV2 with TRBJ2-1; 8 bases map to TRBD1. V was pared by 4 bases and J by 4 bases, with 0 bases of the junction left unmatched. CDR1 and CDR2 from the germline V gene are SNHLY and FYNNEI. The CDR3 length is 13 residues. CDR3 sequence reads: CASSGDRYNEQFF. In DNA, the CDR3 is TGTGCCAGCAGTGGGGACAGGTACAATGAGCAGTTCTTC.

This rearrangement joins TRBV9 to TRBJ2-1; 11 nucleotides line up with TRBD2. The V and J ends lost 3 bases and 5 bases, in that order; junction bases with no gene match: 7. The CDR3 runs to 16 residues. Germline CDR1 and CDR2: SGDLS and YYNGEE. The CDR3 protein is CASSGRLAGINNEQFF. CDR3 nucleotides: TGTGCCAGCAGCGGCCGACTAGCGGGAATCAACAATGAGCAGTTCTTC. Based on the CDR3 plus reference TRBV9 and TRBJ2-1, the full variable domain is DSGVTQTPKHLITATGQRVTLRCSPRSGDLSVYWYQQSLDQGLQFLIQYYNGEERAKGNILERFSAQQFPDLHSELNLSSLELGDSALYFCASSGRLAGINNEQFFGPGTRLTVL.

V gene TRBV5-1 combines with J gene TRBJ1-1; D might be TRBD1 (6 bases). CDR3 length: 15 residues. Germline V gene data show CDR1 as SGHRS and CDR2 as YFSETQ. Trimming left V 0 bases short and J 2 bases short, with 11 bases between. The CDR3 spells CASSLEGGPNTEAFF. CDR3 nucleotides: TGCGCCAGCAGCTTGGAGGGGGGGCCTAACACTGAAGCTTTCTTT.